The next 8 T cell receptor beta chains were all read from a single sample in a study of cytomegalovirus exposure and HLA in healthy donors. 13 Jbeta primers and 60 Vbeta primers were used for the PCR. Produced via immunoSEQ multiplex PCR; TCRdb's table is partial and in-frame only. The sample has approximately 180,000 clones; 70% to 85% are singletons. Material for sequencing was PBMCs. The source is a woman aged 60 to 75 in good health and CMV-seropositive.

The chain couples TRBV27 to TRBJ2-5, with 8 bases matching TRBD2. CDR1 is MNHEY, CDR2 SMNVEV, per germline (reference sequence). CDR3 length: 19 amino acids. The junction had 18 bases not matched to a gene; V was cut back by 2 bases and J by 4 bases. CDR3 protein: CASSLRLFREGSIGETQYF. The CDR3 DNA reads as TGTGCCAGCAGTTTAAGGCTCTTTCGGGAGGGGTCAATAGGAGAGACCCAGTACTTC.

The genes are TRBV9 and TRBJ2-3, with 9 bases that match TRBD1. Germline-derived CDR1 and CDR2 are SGDLS and YYNGEE. The CDR3 extends over 16 amino acids. V dropped 3 bases and J dropped 4; count of bases not matched to a gene: 9. In DNA, the CDR3 is TGTGCCAGCAGCGGAACCGGGACAGGGTTTGCAGATACGCAGTATTTT. This encodes CASSGTGTGFADTQYF.

The V call is TRBV6-1, the J call TRBJ2-7, with D perhaps matching TRBD1 (5 bases). The V gene lost 9 bases and the J gene lost 0 bases, with 18 bases spanning the gap. Germline CDR1 and CDR2: MNHNS and SASEGT. The CDR3 has 15 residues. CDR3 region: CASRPKRGSSYEQYF. CDR3 coding DNA: TGTGCCAGTAGACCCAAAAGGGGTAGCTCCTACGAGCAGTACTTC.

The chain is built from TRBV19 and TRBJ2-2; 11 bases are a match to TRBD1. CDR3 length: 17 residues. With V trimmed by 6 bases and J by 0 bases, 6 bases remained unmatched. Germline assignment: CDR1 LNHDA and CDR2 SQIVND (reference sequence). The CDR3 nucleotides read TGTGCCAGTAGCCGGGACAGGGGGGCCGCGAACACCGGGGAGCTGTTTTTT. As protein: CASSRDRGAANTGELFF.

The V and J genes are TRBV4-2 and TRBJ2-5; TRBD1 matches 9 bases. This CDR3 has 15 amino acids. The junction had 3 bases not matched to a gene; V was cut back by 4 bases and J by 0 bases. The V gene's germline CDR1 is LGHNA and CDR2 YNFKEQ. This CDR3 reads CASSPRDRDQETQYF. The CDR3 DNA reads TGTGCCAGCAGCCCTCGGGACAGGGACCAAGAGACCCAGTACTTC.

The J gene is TRBJ1-4, the V gene TRBV7-9; the D gene is possibly TRBD1 (5 bases). Trimming removed 5 bases at V and 0 bases at J, with 16 bases between. Germline lookup yields CDR1 SEHNR and CDR2 FQNEAQ (reference sequence). The CDR3 spans 17 residues. CDR3 sequence (DNA): TGTGCCAGCAGCCGGAACCCAGGGCTAGCAACTAATGAAAAACTGTTTTTT. This codes for CASSRNPGLATNEKLFF. Filled out from reference TRBV7-9 and TRBJ1-4, the complete variable domain reads DTGVSQNPRHKITKRGQNVTFRCDPISEHNRLYWYRQTLGQGPEFLTYFQNEAQLEKSRLLSDRFSAERPKGSFSTLEIQRTEQGDSAMYLCASSRNPGLATNEKLFFGSGTQLSVL.

The rearrangement uses TRBV27 and TRBJ2-7; 9 nucleotides match TRBD2. Trimming at V came to 4 bases and at J to 5 bases, leaving 9 bases not matched to a gene. The CDR3 covers 15 residues. Germline values: CDR1 MNHEY, CDR2 SMNVEV (reference sequence). CDR3 amino acids: CASSSIAGVGNEQYF. The CDR3 coding sequence is TGTGCCAGCAGTTCCATAGCGGGAGTCGGGAACGAGCAGTACTTC.

The gene calls are TRBV2 and TRBJ2-7; tentatively, D is TRBD1 (5 bases). Germline assignment: CDR1 SNHLY and CDR2 FYNNEI. Trimming shortened V by 7 bases and J by 1 base, and 14 bases separated the two germline ends. The CDR3 contains 14 residues. CDR3 nucleotides: TGTGCCAGCAACGCGGACACTTCATCCTACGAGCAGTACTTC. Translation gives CASNADTSSYEQYF.